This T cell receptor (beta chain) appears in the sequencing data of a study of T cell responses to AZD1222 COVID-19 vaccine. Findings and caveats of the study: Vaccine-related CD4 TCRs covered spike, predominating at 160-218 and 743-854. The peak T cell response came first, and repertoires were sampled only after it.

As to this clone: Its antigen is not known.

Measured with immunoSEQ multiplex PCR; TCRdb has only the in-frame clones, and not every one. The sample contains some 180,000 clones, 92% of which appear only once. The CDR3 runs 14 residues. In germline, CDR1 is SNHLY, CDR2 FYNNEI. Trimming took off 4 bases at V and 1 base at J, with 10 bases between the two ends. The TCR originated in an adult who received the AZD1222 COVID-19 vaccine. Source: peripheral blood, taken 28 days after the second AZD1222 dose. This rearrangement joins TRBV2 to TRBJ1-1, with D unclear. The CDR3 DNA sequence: TGTGCCAGCAGTGTGGGGAGGACGAACACTGAAGCTTTCTTT. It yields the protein CASSVGRTNTEAFF.